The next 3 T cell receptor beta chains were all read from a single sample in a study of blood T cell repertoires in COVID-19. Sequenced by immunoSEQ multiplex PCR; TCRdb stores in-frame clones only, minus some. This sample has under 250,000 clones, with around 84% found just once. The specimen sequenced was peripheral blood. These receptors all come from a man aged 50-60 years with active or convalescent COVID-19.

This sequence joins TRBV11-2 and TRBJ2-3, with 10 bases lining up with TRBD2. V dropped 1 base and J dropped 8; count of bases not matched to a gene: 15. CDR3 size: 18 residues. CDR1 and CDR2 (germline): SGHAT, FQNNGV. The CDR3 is CASSLGRSSGSFLLTQYF. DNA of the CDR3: TGTGCCAGCAGCTTAGGAAGGTCTAGCGGGAGTTTTTTACTTACGCAGTATTTT.

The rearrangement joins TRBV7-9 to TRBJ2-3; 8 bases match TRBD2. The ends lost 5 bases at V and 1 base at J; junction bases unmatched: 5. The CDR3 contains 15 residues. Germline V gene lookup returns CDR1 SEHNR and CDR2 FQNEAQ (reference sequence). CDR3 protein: CASSPYSGGTDTQYF. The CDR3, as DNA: TGTGCCAGCAGCCCGTATAGCGGGGGCACAGATACGCAGTATTTT.

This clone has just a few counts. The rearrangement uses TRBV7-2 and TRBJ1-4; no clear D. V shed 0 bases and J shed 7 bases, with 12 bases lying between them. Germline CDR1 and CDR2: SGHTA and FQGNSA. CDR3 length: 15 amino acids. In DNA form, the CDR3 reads TGTGCCAGCAGCTTAGCGGCGGGGATAGGTGAAAAACTGTTTTTT. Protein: CASSLAAGIGEKLFF.